This T cell receptor (beta chain) was recovered during a study of CD8 T cells in ankylosing spondylitis. The germline CDR1 and CDR2 sequences are SEHNR and FQNEAQ (reference sequence). The CDR3 is 13 amino acids. The V and J ends lost 4 bases and 8 bases respectively, with 13 bases between them. Quantitative 5'-RACE with molecular barcodes generated TCR beta libraries. TCRdb reprocessed the 5' RACE reads via MiXCR and lists one record per CDR3 protein. This repertoire shows about 240,000 distinct CDR3 sequences, 20% to 30% found once; its top ten account for over 0.55%. About this clonotype itself: No antigen is known for it.

Study-wide findings and caveats: Reported data indicate significant enrichment of disease-linked clones within matched ankylosing spondylitis synovial fluid. Clones linked to disease, bearing a CD8+ phenotype, were relatively rare in peripheral blood. Apparently characteristic of ankylosing spondylitis blood was a TCR beta motif (eight highly homologous variants).

The J gene is TRBJ2-3, the V gene TRBV7-9, with D unclear. The sequenced sample was blood, either unsorted or a sorted T cell fraction (not recorded which). The receptor comes from a male donor with ankylosing spondylitis or in good health (not recorded which). In DNA form, the CDR3 reads TGTGCCAGCAGCTCCCAGTCGGGTACTACGCAGTATTTT. Translated, it gives CASSSQSGTTQYF.